This TCR beta chain was sequenced during a study of blood T cells in healthy people across ages. Study findings and constraints: Researchers judged that diversity estimates from one million T cells fell short of true values.

Through a sample-barcoded 5' primer and a J-beta primer mix, a second PCR was run for 7 to 11 cycles. A single record per CDR3 protein comes from TCRdb applying MiXCR to the 5' RACE reads. The sample records fewer than 1,200,000 distinct CDR3 sequences, around 25% being singletons. Regarding this clonotype: The antigen remains undetermined.

Healthy Caucasian individuals from Russia aged about 6 to 100 served as donors. Collection of around 10 milliliters of peripheral blood was performed for each donor. These data are also associated with another study on T cells of mothers and their children. From that study: Nobody spotted any persistent microchimeric T cell clones.

The receptor was isolated from a girl aged 2-10 years in good health. The source material was blood.

The CDR3 here is CASSQERGRAGETQYF. CDR3 nucleotides: TGTGCCAGCAGCCAAGAAAGAGGGCGGGCAGGAGAGACCCAGTACTTC. The chain carries TRBV3-1 and TRBJ2-5; tentative D call: TRBD2 (5 bases). CDR3 length: 16 residues. Germline CDR1 and CDR2: LGHDT and YNNKEL (reference sequence). Between the trimmed V and J ends, which lost 0 bases and 4 bases, there was a span of 15 bases.